These 4 T cell receptor beta chains originate from one sample sequenced in a study of blood T cell repertoires in COVID-19 (TCRdb year 2020). Receptors were amplified or captured by the immunoSEQ multiplex PCR assay. Entries here come from immuneACCESS through TCRdb and include only in-frame sequences with V and J called. Some clones fail to appear in such tables; in the studies checked, an unresolved V gene covers under half of the shortfall, and the cause of the remainder is unknown. The sample data list around 100,000 clones, and roughly 79% of these were observed just once. Around a third of the sample is in the top ten clones. Sequenced material: peripheral blood. These receptors originate from a man aged 65 to 85 with active or convalescent COVID-19.

The gene calls are TRBV5-1 and TRBJ1-1; TRBD1 matches 10 bases. Trimming removed 3 bases from V and 6 bases from J; junction bases left unmatched: 5. The CDR3 contains 14 residues. The germline gives CDR1 SGHRS, CDR2 YFSETQ. This chain's CDR3 is CASSWGQGIAEAFF. CDR3 sequence (DNA): TGCGCCAGCAGCTGGGGACAGGGGATTGCTGAAGCTTTCTTT.

V gene TRBV19 combines with J gene TRBJ1-2, with D maybe TRBD1 (6 bases). The V end lost 6 bases, the J end lost 0 bases, and 14 bases lay between the germline ends. The germline gives CDR1 LNHDA, CDR2 SQIVND (reference sequence). The length of the CDR3 is 15 residues. The CDR3 bases are TGTGCCAGTAGACCAGCCCCAGGGGCTAACTATGGCTACACCTTC. This translates into CASRPAPGANYGYTF.

V gene TRBV27 combines with J gene TRBJ1-3, with TRBD1 identical over 11 bases. V dropped 6 bases and J dropped 4; count of bases not matched to a gene: 5. Germline loops: CDR1 MNHEY, CDR2 SMNVEV (reference sequence). This CDR3 has 15 residues. CDR3 in DNA: TGTGCCAGCAGCAGGGGACAGGGGGGAGGAAACACCATATATTTT. Its translation: CASSRGQGGGNTIYF.

This chain connects TRBV30 to TRBJ2-7, with 9 positions matching TRBD1. Looked up from germline, CDR1 is GTSNPN and CDR2 is SVGIG (reference sequence). Trimming removed 5 bases from V and 6 bases from J; junction bases left unmatched: 11. This CDR3 is built from 14 residues. CDR3 protein: CAWEIGQGPREQYF. As DNA, the CDR3 is TGTGCCTGGGAGATAGGACAGGGGCCTCGCGAGCAGTACTTC.